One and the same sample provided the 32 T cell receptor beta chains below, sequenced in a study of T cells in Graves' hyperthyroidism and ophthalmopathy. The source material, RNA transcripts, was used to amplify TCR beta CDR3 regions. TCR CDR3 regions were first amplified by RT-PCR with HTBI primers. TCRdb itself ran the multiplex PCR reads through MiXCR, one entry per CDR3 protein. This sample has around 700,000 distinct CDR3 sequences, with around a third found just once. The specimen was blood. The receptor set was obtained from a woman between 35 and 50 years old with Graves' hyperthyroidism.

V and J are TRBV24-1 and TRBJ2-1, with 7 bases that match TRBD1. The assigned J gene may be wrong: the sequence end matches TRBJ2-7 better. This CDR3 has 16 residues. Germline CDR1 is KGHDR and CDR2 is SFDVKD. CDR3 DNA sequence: TGTGCCACCAGTGATGAAGGGACAGCTCATATCAATGAGCAGTACTTC. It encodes CATSDEGTAHINEQYF.

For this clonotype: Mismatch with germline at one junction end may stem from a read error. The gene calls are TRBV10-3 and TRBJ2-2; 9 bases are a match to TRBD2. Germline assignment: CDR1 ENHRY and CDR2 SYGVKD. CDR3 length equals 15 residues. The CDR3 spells CASSLGLAFIGELFF. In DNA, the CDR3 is TGTGCCAGCAGTTTGGGACTAGCTTTCATCGGGGAGCTGTTTTTT.

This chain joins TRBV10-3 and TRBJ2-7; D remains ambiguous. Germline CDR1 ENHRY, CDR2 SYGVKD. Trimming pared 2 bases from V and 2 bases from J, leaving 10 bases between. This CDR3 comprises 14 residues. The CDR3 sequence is CAISEDRHPYEQYF. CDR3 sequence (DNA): TGTGCCATCAGTGAGGATCGGCACCCCTACGAGCAGTACTTC.

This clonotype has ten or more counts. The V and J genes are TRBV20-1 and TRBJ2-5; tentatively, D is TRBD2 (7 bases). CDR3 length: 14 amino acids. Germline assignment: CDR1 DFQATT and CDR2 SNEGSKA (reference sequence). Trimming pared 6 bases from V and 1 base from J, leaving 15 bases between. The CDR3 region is CSARLRGLQETQYF. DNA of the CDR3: TGCAGTGCGCGTCTGCGGGGGCTCCAAGAGACCCAGTACTTC.

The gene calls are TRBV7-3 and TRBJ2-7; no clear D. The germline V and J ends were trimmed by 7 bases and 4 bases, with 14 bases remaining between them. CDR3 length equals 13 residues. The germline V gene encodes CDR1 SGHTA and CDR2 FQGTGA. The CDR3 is CASNPFPEYEQYF. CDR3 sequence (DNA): TGTGCCAGCAACCCCTTTCCTGAGTACGAGCAGTACTTC.

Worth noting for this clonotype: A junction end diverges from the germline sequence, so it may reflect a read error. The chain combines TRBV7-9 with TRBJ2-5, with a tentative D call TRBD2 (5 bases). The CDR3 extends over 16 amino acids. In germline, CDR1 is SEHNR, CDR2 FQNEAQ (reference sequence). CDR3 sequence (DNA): TGTGCCCGCAGCTTAAGGCTAGCCTCATCTCAAGAGACCCAGTACTTC. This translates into CARSLRLASSQETQYF.

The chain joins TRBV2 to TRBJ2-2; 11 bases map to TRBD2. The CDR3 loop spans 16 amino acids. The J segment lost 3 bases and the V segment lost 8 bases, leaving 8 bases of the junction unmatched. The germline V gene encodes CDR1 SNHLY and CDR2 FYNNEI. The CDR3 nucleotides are TGTGCCAGCTCACCACTAGCGGGGGCTTACACCGGGGAGCTGTTTTTT. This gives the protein CASSPLAGAYTGELFF.

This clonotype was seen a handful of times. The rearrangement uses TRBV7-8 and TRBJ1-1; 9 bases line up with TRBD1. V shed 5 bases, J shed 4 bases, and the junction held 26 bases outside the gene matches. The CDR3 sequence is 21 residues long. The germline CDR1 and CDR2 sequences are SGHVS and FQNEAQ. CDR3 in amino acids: CASSRADPYRGPFGSPTEAFF. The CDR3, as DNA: TGTGCCAGCAGCCGCGCCGATCCGTACAGGGGGCCATTTGGCTCTCCCACTGAAGCTTTCTTT.

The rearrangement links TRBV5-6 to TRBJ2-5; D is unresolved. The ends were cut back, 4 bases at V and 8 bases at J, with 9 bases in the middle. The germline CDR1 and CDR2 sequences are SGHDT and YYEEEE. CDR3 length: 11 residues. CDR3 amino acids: CASSQEDTQYF. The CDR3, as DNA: TGTGCCAGCAGCCAAGAGGACACCCAGTACTTC.

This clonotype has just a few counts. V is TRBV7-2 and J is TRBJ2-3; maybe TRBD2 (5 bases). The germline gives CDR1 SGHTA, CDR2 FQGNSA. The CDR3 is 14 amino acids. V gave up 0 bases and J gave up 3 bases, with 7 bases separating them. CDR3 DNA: TGTGCCAGCAGCTTAGCCCTAGCAACAGATACGCAGTATTTT. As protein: CASSLALATDTQYF.

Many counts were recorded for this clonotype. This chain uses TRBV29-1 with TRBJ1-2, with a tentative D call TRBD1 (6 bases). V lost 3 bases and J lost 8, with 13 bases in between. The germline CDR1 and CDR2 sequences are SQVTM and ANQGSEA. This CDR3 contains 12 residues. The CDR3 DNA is TGCAGCGTTGAGAGGGGGGCGGGGGGCTACACCTTC. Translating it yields CSVERGAGGYTF.

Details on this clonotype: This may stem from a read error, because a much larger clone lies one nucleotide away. DNA of the CDR3: TGCAGCGTTCTCACCCGCCCGGGACAGGGGAAACAAGGGACCCAGTACTTC. This encodes CSVLTRPGQGKQGTQYF. This sequence joins TRBV29-1 and TRBJ2-5, with 10 bases fitting TRBD1. There are 17 residues in the CDR3. Germline values: CDR1 SQVTM, CDR2 ANQGSEA.

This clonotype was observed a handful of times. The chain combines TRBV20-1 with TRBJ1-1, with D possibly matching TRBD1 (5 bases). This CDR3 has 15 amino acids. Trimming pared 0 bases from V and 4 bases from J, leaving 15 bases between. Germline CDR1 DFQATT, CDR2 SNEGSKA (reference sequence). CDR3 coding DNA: TGCAGTGCTAGAGATTTTTCAGGGAAGGTCACTGAAGCTTTCTTT. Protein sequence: CSARDFSGKVTEAFF.

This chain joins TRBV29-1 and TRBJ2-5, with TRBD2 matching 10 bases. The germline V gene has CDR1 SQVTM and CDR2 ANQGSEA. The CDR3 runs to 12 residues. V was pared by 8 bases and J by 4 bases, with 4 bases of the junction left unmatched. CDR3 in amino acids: CSLVAGGETQYF. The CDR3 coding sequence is TGCAGCTTGGTAGCGGGGGGAGAGACCCAGTACTTC.

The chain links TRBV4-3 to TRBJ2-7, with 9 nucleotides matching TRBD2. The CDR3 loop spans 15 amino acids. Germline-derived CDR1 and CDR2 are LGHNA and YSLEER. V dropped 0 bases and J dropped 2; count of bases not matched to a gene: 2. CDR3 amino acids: CASSQEASGAYEQYF. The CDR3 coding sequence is TGCGCCAGCAGCCAAGAGGCTAGCGGGGCCTACGAGCAGTACTTC.

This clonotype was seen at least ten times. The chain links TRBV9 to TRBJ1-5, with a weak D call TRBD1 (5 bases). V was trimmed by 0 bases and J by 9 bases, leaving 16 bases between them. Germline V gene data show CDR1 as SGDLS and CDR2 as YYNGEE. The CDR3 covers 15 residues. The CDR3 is CASSVGIEARGPQHF. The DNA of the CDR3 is TGTGCCAGCAGCGTAGGCATCGAGGCTAGGGGGCCCCAGCATTTT.

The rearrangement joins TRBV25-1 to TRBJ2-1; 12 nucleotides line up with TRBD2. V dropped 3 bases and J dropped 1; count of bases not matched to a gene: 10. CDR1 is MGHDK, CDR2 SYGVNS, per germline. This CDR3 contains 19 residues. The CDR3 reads CASSDLNASGRESYNEQFF. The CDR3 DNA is TGTGCCAGCAGTGACCTGAACGCTAGCGGGAGGGAATCCTACAATGAGCAGTTCTTC.

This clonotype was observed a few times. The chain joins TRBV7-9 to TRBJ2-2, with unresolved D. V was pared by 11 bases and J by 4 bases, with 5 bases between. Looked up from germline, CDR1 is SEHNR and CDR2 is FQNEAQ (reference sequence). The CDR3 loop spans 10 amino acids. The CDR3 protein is CARGTGELFF. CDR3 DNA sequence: TGTGCCCGTGGCACCGGGGAGCTGTTTTTT.

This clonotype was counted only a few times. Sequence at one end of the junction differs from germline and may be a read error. CDR3 bases: TGCGCCAGCAGCCAGATAGGGCAAAACTATGGCTACACCTTC. Its protein is CASSQIGQNYGYTF. The V gene is TRBV7-3, the J gene TRBJ1-2; the D is unclear. The CDR3 is made up of 14 amino acids. CDR1 is SGHTA, CDR2 FQGTGA, per germline.

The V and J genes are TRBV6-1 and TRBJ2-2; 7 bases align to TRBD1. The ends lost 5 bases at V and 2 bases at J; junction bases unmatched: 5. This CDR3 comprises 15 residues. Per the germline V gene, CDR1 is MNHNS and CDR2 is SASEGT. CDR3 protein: CASSRDSSNTGELFF. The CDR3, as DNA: TGTGCCAGCAGTCGGGACAGTTCCAACACCGGGGAGCTGTTTTTT.

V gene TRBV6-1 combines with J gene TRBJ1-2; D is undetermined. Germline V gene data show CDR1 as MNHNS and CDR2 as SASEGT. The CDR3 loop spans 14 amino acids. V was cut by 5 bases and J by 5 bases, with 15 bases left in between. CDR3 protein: CASSSYLRRYGYTF. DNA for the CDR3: TGTGCCAGCAGTTCTTACCTCCGAAGGTATGGCTACACCTTC.

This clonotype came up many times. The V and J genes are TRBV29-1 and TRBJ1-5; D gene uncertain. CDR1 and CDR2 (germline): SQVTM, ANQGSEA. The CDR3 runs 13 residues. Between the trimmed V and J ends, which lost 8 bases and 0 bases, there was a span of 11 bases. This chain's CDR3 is CSIRTDSNQPQHF. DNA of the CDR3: TGCAGCATCCGGACGGATAGCAATCAGCCCCAGCATTTT.

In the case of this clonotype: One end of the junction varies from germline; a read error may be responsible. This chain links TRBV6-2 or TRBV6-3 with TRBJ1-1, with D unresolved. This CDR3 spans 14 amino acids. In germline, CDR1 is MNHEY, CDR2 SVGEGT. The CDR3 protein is CAISTRSADTEAFF. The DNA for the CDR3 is TGTGCCATCAGTACTCGGTCGGCGGACACTGAAGCTTTCTTT.

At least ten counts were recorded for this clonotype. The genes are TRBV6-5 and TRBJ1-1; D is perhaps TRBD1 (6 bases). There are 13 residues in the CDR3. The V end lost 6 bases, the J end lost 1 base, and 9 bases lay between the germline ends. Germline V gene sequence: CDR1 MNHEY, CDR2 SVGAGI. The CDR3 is CASSQGRNTEAFF. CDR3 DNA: TGTGCCAGCAGCCAGGGGCGGAACACTGAAGCTTTCTTT.

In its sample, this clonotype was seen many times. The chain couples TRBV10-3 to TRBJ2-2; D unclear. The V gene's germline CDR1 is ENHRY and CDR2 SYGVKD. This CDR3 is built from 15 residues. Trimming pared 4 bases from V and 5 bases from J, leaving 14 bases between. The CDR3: CAISGAYWSTGELFF. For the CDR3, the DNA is TGTGCCATCAGTGGAGCCTATTGGTCGACCGGGGAGCTGTTTTTT.

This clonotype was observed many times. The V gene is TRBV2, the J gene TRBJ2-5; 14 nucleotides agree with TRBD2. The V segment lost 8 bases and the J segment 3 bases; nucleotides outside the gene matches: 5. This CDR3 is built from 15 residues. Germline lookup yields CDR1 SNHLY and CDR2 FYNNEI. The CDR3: CASERTSGRKETQYF. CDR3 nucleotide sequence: TGTGCCAGCGAACGGACTAGCGGGAGGAAAGAGACCCAGTACTTC.

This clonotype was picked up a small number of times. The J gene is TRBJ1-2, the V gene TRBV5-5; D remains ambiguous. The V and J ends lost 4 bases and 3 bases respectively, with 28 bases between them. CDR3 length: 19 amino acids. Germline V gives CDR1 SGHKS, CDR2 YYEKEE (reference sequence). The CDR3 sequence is CASSPLQPQKTRTYYGYTF. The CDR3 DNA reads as TGTGCCAGCAGCCCCCTCCAGCCACAGAAAACAAGGACTTACTATGGCTACACCTTC.

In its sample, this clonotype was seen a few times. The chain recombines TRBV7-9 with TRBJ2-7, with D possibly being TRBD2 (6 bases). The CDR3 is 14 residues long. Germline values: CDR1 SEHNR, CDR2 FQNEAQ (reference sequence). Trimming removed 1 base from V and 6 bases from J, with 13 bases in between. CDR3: CASSLGPSVGEQYF. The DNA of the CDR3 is TGTGCCAGCAGCTTAGGTCCTAGCGTTGGCGAGCAGTACTTC.

CDR3: CASSLAGKGRTF. In DNA form, the CDR3 reads TGTGCCAGCAGCTTAGCGGGCAAAGGTCGCACCTTC. The chain carries TRBV7-9 and TRBJ1-2; D remains unclear. Germline CDR1 and CDR2: SEHNR and FQNEAQ (reference sequence). CDR3 length equals 12 residues. V lost 0 bases and J 13 bases, leaving 12 bases between the germline ends.

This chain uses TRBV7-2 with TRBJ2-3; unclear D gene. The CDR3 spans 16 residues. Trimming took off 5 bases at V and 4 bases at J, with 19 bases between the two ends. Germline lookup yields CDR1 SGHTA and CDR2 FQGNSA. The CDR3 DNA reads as TGTGCCAGCAGCCTACGAGCGCTCTCAGTGGCAGATACGCAGTATTTT. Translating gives CASSLRALSVADTQYF.

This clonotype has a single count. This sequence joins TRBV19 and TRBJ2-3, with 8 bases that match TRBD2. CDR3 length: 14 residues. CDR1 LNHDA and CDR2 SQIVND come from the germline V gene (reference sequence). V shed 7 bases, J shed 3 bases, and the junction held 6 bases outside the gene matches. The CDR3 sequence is CASTPGGPTDTQYF. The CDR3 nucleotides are TGTGCCAGTACCCCGGGGGGGCCAACAGATACGCAGTATTTT.

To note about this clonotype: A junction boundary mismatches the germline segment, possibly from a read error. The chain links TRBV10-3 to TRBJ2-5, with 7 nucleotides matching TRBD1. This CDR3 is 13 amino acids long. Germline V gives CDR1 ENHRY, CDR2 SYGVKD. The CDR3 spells CAIGDRAMKTQYF. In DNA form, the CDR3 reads TGTGCCATCGGTGACAGGGCGATGAAGACCCAGTACTTC.